Included here is one T cell receptor (beta chain) sequence, with context. This specimen comes from a study of identical twins' blood T cells. Background on the study: About 50 million reads came from some 12 libraries, six alpha, six beta.

J gave up 2 bases and V 4 bases, and 4 bases lay outside the gene matches. CDR3 size: 16 residues. Germline loops: CDR1 DFQATT, CDR2 SNEGSKA (reference sequence). TCRdb re-derived calls from the 5' RACE reads in MiXCR, one entry per CDR3 protein. The table lists fewer than 450,000 distinct CDR3 sequences, roughly 30% of them singletons. J is TRBJ2-1 and V is TRBV20-1; the match to TRBD2 covers 14 bases. This clonotype was obtained from a woman aged 18-49 years in good health. Specimen: PBMCs. The CDR3 coding sequence is TGCAGTGCTAATGGACTAGCGGGAGGACCCTACAATGAGCAGTTCTTC. Amino acids: CSANGLAGGPYNEQFF.